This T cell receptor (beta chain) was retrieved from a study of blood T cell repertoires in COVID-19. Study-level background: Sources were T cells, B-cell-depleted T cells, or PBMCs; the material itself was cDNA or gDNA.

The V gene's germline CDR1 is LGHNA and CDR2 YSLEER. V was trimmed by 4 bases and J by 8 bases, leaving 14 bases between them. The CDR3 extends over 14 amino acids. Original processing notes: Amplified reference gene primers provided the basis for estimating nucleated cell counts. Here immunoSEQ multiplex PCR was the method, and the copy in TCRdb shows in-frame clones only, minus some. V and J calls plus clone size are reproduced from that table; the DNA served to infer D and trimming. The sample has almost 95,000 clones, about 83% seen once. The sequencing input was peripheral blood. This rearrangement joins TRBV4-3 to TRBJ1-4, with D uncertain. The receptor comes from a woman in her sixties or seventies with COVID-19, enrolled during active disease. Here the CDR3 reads CASSPEASREKLFF. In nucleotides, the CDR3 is TGCGCCAGCAGCCCGGAAGCGTCAAGGGAAAAACTGTTTTTT.